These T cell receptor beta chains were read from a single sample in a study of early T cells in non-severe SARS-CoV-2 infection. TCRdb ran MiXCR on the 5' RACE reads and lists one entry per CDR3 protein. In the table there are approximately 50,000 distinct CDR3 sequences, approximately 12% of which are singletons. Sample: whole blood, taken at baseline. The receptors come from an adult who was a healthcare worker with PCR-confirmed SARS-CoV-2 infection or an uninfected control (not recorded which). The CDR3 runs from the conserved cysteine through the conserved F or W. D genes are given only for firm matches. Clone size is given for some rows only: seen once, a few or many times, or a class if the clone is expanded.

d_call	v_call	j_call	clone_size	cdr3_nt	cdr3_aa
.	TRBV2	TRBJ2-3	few	TGTGCCAGCACCGACTATGATACGCAGTATTTT	CASTDYDTQYF
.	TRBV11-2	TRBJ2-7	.	TGTGCCAGCAGCCGTGACCCTACGGGCGAGCAGTACTTC	CASSRDPTGEQYF
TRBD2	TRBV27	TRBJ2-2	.	TGTGCCAGCAGTCTAAGCGGGGTCGGCGGGGAGCTGTTTTTT	CASSLSGVGGELFF
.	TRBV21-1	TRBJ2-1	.	TGTGCCAGCCCCCAGAGGGAGGGCCTCGGTGAGCAGTTCTTC	CASPQREGLGEQFF
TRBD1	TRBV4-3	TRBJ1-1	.	TGCGCCAGCAGCCAAGATGGAGGGGGCCGAGCGGACACTGAAGCTTTCTTT	CASSQDGGGRADTEAFF
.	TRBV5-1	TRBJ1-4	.	TGCGCCAGCAGCTCGGGGACACTTGAGGAAAAACTGTTTTTT	CASSSGTLEEKLFF
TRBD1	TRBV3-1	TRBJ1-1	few	TGTGCCAGCACCAAGACAGGGTCGGGGAACACTGAAGCTTTCTTT	CASTKTGSGNTEAFF
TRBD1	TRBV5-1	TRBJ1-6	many	TGCGCCAGCAGCTTTTCGGGACAGATTAATTCACCCCTCCACTTT	CASSFSGQINSPLHF
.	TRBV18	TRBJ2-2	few	TGTGCCAGCTCACCCTCAGAAGGACCGAACACCGGGGAGCTGTTTTTT	CASSPSEGPNTGELFF
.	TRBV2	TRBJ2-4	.	TGTGCCAGCAGTGATTCAGTCAGGGACATTCAGTACTTC	CASSDSVRDIQYF
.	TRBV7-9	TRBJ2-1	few	TGTGCCAGCAGCTTAAATGTCCTAGCCCCAAATGAGCAGTTCTTC	CASSLNVLAPNEQFF
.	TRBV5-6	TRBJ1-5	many	TGTGCCAGCAGCTTGACTAGCAATCAGCCCCAGCATTTT	CASSLTSNQPQHF
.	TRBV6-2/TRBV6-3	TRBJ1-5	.	TGTGCCGGCAGTCACAGGGGCAATCAGCCCCAGCATTTT	CAGSHRGNQPQHF
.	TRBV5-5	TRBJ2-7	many	TGTGCCAGCAGCTTGGGTGGACAGCTCGGTCCGGGGGTCTACGAGCAGTACTTC	CASSLGGQLGPGVYEQYF
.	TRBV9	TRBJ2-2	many	TGTGCCAGCAGCGTAGGAGGGACTGCGACCGGGGAGCTGTTTTTT	CASSVGGTATGELFF
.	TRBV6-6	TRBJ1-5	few	TGTGCCAGCAGCCACAGGATTAATCAGCCCCAGCATTTT	CASSHRINQPQHF
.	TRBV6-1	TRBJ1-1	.	TGTGCCAGCAGTGGGGCCATCCTTGGTAGGAACACTGAAGCTTTCTTT	CASSGAILGRNTEAFF
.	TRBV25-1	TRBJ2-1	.	TGTGCCAGCAGCGACAGTCTAGCGGACGAGGGGGGTGAGCAGTTCTTC	CASSDSLADEGGEQFF
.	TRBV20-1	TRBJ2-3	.	TGCAGTGCTAATCGCAGGGTCACAGATACGCAGTATTTT	CSANRRVTDTQYF
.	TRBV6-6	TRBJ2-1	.	TGTGCCAGCAGTTACTCTCCCAATGAGCAGTTCTTC	CASSYSPNEQFF
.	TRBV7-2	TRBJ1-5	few	TGTGCCAGCAGCCCAGGGCTGGCAGAGAATCAGCCCCAGCATTTT	CASSPGLAENQPQHF
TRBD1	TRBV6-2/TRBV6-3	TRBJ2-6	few	TGTGCCAGCAACGAGAATACAGGGGCTGGGGCCAACGTCCTGACTTTC	CASNENTGAGANVLTF
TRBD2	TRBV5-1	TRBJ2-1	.	TGCGCCAGCAGCAACCTAGCGGACTCCTACAATGAGCAGTTCTTC	CASSNLADSYNEQFF